This T cell receptor (beta chain) was sequenced in a study of siplizumab effects on memory and regulatory T cells. Clones were read by immunoSEQ multiplex PCR, and TCRdb kept only the in-frame ones, dropping some. There are 85,000 to 95,000 clones in the sample; 94% occur only once, and roughly 0.3% lies in the top ten. The CDR3 is made up of 14 amino acids. Germline V gene lookup returns CDR1 KGHSH and CDR2 LQKENI. V was shortened by 4 bases and J by 3 bases, with 11 bases between the two germline ends. This TCR was sampled from a human donor in good health. The chain recombines TRBV18 with TRBJ2-3; D gene uncertain. What was sequenced was non-Treg CD4+ T cells sorted from blood. CDR3 coding DNA: TGTGCCAGCTCACTGGACGTGGGGACAGATACGCAGTATTTT. Protein product: CASSLDVGTDTQYF.